Listed below are T cell receptor beta chains from one sample, sequenced in a study of shared clonotypes between healthy human individuals. The protocol was immunoSEQ multiplex PCR, while the TCRdb copy is restricted to in-frame clones and leaves out a portion. The sample records some 680,000 clones, around three quarters being singletons. The material sequenced was memory CD4+ T cells sorted from blood. Receptors were obtained from a woman aged 25-40 years in good health. Both conserved end residues are trimmed from each CDR3. Each record gives: J gene, V gene, CDR3 length, CDR3 protein.

J gene: TRBJ1-1; V gene: TRBV28; CDR3 length: 13; CDR3 protein: ASSFVRSRFAEAF
J gene: TRBJ1-4; V gene: TRBV4-1; CDR3 length: 13; CDR3 protein: ASSQDGRLNEKLF
J gene: TRBJ1-1; V gene: TRBV7-9; CDR3 length: 12; CDR3 protein: ASSFSNMNTEAF
J gene: TRBJ2-1; V gene: TRBV7-3; CDR3 length: 13; CDR3 protein: ASSNGLAGDDEQF
J gene: TRBJ1-1; V gene: TRBV7-2; CDR3 length: 14; CDR3 protein: ASSLMWGPGATEAF
J gene: TRBJ1-1; V gene: TRBV28; CDR3 length: 10; CDR3 protein: ASSLLLSEAF
J gene: TRBJ2-1; V gene: TRBV14; CDR3 length: 14; CDR3 protein: ASSQVRLAGVNEQF
J gene: TRBJ2-3; V gene: TRBV20-1; CDR3 length: 9; CDR3 protein: SALVRDTQY
J gene: TRBJ1-4; V gene: TRBV7-3; CDR3 length: 12; CDR3 protein: ASSKGSTNEKLF
J gene: TRBJ1-1; V gene: TRBV7-8; CDR3 length: 12; CDR3 protein: ASSRLRDNTEAF
J gene: TRBJ2-7; V gene: TRBV28; CDR3 length: 12; CDR3 protein: ASRTGTGVHEQY
J gene: TRBJ1-3; V gene: TRBV7-9; CDR3 length: 14; CDR3 protein: ASSKPGERSGNTIY
J gene: TRBJ2-2; V gene: TRBV5-4; CDR3 length: 15; CDR3 protein: ASSLEKGSDGAGELF
J gene: TRBJ2-7; V gene: TRBV4-2; CDR3 length: 14; CDR3 protein: ASSSQGVAGVGEQY
J gene: TRBJ2-3; V gene: TRBV10-3; CDR3 length: 13; CDR3 protein: AISSVNGGKDTQY
J gene: TRBJ1-2; V gene: TRBV27; CDR3 length: 14; CDR3 protein: ASSLSSIGSREGYT
J gene: TRBJ2-1; V gene: TRBV27; CDR3 length: 15; CDR3 protein: ASSPNPAGGPRNEQF
J gene: TRBJ2-1; V gene: TRBV7-9; CDR3 length: 11; CDR3 protein: ASSAGTDNEQF
J gene: TRBJ2-1; V gene: TRBV6-4; CDR3 length: 13; CDR3 protein: ASSPDSGGLGEQF
J gene: TRBJ2-3; V gene: TRBV2; CDR3 length: 13; CDR3 protein: ASIVRAGGPDTQY
J gene: TRBJ1-2; V gene: TRBV29-1; CDR3 length: 10; CDR3 protein: SVDPGGGGYT
J gene: TRBJ2-7; V gene: TRBV7-8; CDR3 length: 12; CDR3 protein: ASSPYRFSYEQY
J gene: TRBJ2-1; V gene: TRBV6-1; CDR3 length: 12; CDR3 protein: ASKKGTINNEQF
J gene: TRBJ2-5; V gene: TRBV7-9; CDR3 length: 15; CDR3 protein: ASSLVYGQGSQETQY
J gene: TRBJ2-3; V gene: TRBV7-9; CDR3 length: 12; CDR3 protein: ASSSRISTDTQY
J gene: TRBJ2-1; V gene: TRBV4-1; CDR3 length: 15; CDR3 protein: ASSQGPQRASYNEQF
J gene: TRBJ1-1; V gene: TRBV5-4; CDR3 length: 11; CDR3 protein: ASSLGVGGLAF